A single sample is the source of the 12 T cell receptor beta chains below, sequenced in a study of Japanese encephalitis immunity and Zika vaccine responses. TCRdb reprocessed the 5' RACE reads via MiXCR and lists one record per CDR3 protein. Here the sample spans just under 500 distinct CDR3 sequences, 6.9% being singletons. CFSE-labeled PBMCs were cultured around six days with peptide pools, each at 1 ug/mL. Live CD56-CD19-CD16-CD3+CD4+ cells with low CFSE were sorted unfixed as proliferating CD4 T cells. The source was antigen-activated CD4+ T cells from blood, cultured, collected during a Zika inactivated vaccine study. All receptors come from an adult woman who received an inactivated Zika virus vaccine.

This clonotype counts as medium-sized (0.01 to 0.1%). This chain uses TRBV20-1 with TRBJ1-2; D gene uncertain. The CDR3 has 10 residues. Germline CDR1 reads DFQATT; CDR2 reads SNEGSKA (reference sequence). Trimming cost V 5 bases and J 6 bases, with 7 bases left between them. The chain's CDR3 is CSAYNNGYTF. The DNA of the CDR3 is TGCAGTGCTTATAATAATGGCTACACCTTC.

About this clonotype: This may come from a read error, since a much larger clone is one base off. As DNA, the CDR3 is TGCAGTGCTAGAGATGGGGTGGGCGAATCCCAGGAGCTGTTTTTT. This encodes CSARDGVGESQELFF. V and J are TRBV20-1 and TRBJ2-2; D not certain. V dropped 0 bases and J dropped 10 bases, with 18 bases sitting between them. The CDR3 length is 15 residues. Looked up from germline, CDR1 is DFQATT and CDR2 is SNEGSKA (reference sequence).

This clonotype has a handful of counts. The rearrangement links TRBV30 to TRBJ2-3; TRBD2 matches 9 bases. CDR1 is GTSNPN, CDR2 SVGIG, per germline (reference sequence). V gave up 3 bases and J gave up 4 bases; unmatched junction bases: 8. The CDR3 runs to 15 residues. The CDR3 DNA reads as TGTGCCTGGAGGGGCGCGGGGGGGCGCTCAGATACGCAGTATTTT. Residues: CAWRGAGGRSDTQYF.

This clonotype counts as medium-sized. In DNA, the CDR3 is TGTGCCACCAGTGAAGGAGGGCCAGCCTACGAGCAGTACTTC. It yields the protein CATSEGGPAYEQYF. The chain links TRBV24-1 to TRBJ2-7; TRBD2 is a possible D gene (6 bases). CDR3 length equals 14 residues. Germline assignment: CDR1 KGHDR and CDR2 SFDVKD. Between the trimmed V and J ends, which lost 4 bases and 2 bases, there was a span of 11 bases.

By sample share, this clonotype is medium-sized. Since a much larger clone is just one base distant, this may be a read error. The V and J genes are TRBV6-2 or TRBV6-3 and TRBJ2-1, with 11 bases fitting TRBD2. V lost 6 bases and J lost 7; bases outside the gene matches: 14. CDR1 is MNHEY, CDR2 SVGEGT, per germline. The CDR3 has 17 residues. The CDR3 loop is CASSRPVQLAGANEQFF. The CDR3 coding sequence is TGTGCCAGCAGCCGCCCCGTCCAACTAGCGGGAGCTAATGAGCAGTTCTTC.

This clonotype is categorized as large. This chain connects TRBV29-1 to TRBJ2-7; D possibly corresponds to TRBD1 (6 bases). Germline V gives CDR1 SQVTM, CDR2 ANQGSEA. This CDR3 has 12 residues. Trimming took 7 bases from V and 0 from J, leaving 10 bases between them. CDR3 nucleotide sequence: TGCAGCGGTTGGACAGACTCCTACGAGCAGTACTTC. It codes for CSGWTDSYEQYF.

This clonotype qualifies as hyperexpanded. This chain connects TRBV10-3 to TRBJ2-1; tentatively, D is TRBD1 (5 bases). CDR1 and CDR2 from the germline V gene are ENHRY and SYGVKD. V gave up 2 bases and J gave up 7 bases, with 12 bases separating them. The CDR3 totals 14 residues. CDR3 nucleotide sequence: TGTGCCATCAGTGAGCTTAGGGGAATGAATGAGCAGTTCTTC. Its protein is CAISELRGMNEQFF.

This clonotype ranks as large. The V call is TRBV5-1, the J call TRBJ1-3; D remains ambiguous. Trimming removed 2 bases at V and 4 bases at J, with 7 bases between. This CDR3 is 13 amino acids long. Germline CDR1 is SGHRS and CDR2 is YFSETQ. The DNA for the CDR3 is TGCGCCAGCAGCTTAATATCCGGAAACACCATATATTTT. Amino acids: CASSLISGNTIYF.

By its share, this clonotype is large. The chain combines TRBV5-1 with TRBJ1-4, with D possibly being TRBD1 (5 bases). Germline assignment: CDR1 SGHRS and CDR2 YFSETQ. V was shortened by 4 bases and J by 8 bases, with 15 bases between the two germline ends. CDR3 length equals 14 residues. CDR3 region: CASSRDREGEKLFF. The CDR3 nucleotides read TGCGCCAGCAGCAGGGACCGGGAGGGGGAAAAACTGTTTTTT.

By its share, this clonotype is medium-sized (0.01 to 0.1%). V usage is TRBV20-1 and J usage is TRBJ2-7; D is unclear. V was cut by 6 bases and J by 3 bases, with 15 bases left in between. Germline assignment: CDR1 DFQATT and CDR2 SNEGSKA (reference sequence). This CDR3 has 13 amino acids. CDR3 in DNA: TGCAGTGCCCTAGACACCGGAAACTACGAGCAGTACTTC. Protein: CSALDTGNYEQYF.

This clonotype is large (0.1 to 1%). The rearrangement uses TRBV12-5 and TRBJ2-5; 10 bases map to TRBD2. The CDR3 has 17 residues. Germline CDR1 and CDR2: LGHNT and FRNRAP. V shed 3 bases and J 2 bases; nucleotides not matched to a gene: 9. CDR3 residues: CASGLGIAGGLQETQYF. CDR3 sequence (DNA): TGTGCTAGTGGTTTAGGGATAGCGGGGGGCCTACAAGAGACCCAGTACTTC.

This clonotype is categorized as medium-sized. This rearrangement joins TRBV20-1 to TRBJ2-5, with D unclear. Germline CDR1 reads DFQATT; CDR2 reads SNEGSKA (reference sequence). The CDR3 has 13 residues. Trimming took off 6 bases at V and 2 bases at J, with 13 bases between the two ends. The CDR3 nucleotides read TGCAGTGCCCCGATCACTTCACAAGAGACCCAGTACTTC. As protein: CSAPITSQETQYF.